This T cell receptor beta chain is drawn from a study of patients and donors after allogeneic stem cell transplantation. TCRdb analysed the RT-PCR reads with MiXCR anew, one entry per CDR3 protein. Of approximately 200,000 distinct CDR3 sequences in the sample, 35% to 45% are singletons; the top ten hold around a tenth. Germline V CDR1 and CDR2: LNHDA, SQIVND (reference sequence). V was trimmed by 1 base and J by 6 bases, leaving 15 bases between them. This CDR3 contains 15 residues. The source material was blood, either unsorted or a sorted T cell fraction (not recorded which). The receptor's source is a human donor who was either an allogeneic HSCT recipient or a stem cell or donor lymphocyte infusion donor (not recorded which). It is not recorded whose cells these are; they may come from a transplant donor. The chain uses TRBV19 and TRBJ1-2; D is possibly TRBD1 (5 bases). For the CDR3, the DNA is TGTGCCAGTAGTATAGCTGGGCAGGGAAGGGATGGCTACACCTTC. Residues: CASSIAGQGRDGYTF.